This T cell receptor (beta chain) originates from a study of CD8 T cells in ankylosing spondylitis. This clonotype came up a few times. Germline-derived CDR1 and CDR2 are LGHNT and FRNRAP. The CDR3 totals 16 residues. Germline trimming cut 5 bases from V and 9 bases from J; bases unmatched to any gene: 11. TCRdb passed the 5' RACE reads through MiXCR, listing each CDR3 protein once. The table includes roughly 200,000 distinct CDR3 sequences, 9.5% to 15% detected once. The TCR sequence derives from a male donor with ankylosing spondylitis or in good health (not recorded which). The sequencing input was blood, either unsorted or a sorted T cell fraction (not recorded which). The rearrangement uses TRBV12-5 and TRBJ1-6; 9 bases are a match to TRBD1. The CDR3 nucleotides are TGTGCTAGTGGTCAGGTCCCGGGACAGGGTAGTTCACCCCTCCACTTT. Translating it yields CASGQVPGQGSSPLHF.